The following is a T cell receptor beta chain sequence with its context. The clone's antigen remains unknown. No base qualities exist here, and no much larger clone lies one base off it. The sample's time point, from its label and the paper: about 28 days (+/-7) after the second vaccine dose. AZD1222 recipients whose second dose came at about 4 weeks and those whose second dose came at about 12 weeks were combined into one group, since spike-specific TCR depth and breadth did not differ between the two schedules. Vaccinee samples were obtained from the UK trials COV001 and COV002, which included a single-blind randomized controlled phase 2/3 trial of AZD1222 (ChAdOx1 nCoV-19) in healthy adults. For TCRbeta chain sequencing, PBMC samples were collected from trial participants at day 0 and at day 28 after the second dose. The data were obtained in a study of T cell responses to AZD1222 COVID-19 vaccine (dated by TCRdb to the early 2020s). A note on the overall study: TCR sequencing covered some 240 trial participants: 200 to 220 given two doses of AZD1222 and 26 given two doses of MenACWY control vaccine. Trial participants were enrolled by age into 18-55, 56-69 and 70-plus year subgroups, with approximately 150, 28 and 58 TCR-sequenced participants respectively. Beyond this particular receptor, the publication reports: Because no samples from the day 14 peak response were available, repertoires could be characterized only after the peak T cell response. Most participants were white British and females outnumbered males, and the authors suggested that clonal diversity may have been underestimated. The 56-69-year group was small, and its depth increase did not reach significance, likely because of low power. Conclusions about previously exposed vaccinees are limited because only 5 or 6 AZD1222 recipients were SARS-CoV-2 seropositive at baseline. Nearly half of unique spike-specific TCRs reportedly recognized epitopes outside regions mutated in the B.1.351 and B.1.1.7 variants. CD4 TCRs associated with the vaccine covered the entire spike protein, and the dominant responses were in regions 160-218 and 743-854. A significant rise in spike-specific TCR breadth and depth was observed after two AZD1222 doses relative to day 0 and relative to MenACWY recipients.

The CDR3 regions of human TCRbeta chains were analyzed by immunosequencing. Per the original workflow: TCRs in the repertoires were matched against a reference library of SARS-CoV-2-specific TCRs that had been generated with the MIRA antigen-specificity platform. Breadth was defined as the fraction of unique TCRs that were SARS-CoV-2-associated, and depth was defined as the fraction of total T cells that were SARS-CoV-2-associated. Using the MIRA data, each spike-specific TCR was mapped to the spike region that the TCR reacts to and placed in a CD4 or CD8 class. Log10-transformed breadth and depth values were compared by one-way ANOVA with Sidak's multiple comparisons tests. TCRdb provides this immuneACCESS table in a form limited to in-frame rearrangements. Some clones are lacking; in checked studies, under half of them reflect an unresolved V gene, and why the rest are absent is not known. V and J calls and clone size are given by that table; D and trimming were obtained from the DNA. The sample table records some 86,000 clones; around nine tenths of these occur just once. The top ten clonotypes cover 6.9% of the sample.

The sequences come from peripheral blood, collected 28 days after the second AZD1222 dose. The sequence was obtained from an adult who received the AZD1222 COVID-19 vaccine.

The DNA reads TGTGCCAGCAGCCAAGATTATAGAGGCCAGTACTTC. It encodes CASSQDYRGQYF. Recombination linked TRBV3-1 (or the pseudogene TRBV3-2) to TRBJ2-5; the D gene is not confidently resolved. Between the V and J ends, shortened by 0 bases and 10 bases respectively, the junction contains 9 bases. The CDR3 numbers 12 residues from cysteine through phenylalanine. Of all the DNA, just the CDR3 is kept, 36 bases in frame from base 1. The germline V gene (reference sequence) yields LGHDT for CDR1 and YNNKEL for CDR2.